One and the same sample provided the 27 T cell receptor beta chains below, sequenced in a study of cytomegalovirus exposure and HLA in healthy donors. Primers included in the PCR were 60 Vbeta and 13 Jbeta primers. The data were produced by immunoSEQ multiplex PCR, yet TCRdb's version contains in-frame clones alone and is incomplete. Of over 100,000 clones listed, roughly 73% are singletons. Sequencing was performed on PBMCs. The origin of the receptors is a woman in her 30s in good health and CMV-seronegative.

The gene calls are TRBV6-5 and TRBJ1-3, with D unresolved. Looked up from germline, CDR1 is MNHEY and CDR2 is SVGAGI. CDR3 size: 15 residues. With 5 bases removed from V and 0 bases from J, the gap between germline ends came to 11 bases. The CDR3, as DNA: TGTGCCAGCAGTACCACAGAGTCCTCTGGAAACACCATATATTTT. Encoded protein: CASSTTESSGNTIYF.

This chain connects TRBV19 to TRBJ1-5; 7 positions agree with TRBD1. The CDR3 spans 14 residues. V shed 6 bases and J 4 bases; nucleotides not matched to a gene: 6. Germline V gives CDR1 LNHDA, CDR2 SQIVND (reference sequence). The CDR3 loop reads CASRWTGKNQPQHF. As DNA, the CDR3 is TGTGCCAGTAGGTGGACAGGAAAAAATCAGCCCCAGCATTTT.

V usage is TRBV4-3 and J usage is TRBJ2-2; the D is unclear. The CDR3 contains 15 residues. The germline CDR1 and CDR2 sequences are LGHNA and YSLEER. Trimming cost V 0 bases and J 9 bases, with 14 bases left between them. The CDR3 reads CASSQDIQPRRELFF. CDR3 in DNA: TGCGCCAGCAGCCAAGATATACAGCCCCGGAGGGAGCTGTTTTTT.

The genes are TRBV7-9 and TRBJ1-6, with TRBD1 identical over 12 bases. CDR1 and CDR2 (germline): SEHNR, FQNEAQ (reference sequence). V shed 5 bases and J 8 bases; nucleotides not matched to a gene: 13. The CDR3 covers 18 residues. The CDR3 DNA reads TGTGCCAGCAGCATACCGGGACAGGGGGCGCCCGGGGATTCACCCCTCCACTTT. Translated: CASSIPGQGAPGDSPLHF.

The V and J genes are TRBV7-6 and TRBJ2-3; no definite D call. V lost 2 bases and J 2 bases, leaving 8 bases between the germline ends. The CDR3 spans 14 residues. In germline, CDR1 is SGHVS, CDR2 FNYEAQ. The CDR3 DNA sequence: TGTGCCAGCAGCTTAAGCCCCCTCACAGATACGCAGTATTTT. Protein sequence: CASSLSPLTDTQYF.

This clone appeared a few times. The V and J genes are TRBV29-1 and TRBJ1-1, with unresolved D. V lost 7 bases, J lost 4 bases, and 10 bases lay in between. This CDR3 spans 11 amino acids. Germline V lookup: CDR1 SQVTM, CDR2 ANQGSEA. The DNA for the CDR3 is TGCAGCGCCACTGGTGCCACTGAAGCTTTCTTT. Its protein product is CSATGATEAFF.

The V call is TRBV19, the J call TRBJ1-4, with D uncertain. This CDR3 spans 17 amino acids. V was trimmed by 7 bases and J by 3 bases, leaving 21 bases between them. From germline, CDR1 is LNHDA and CDR2 SQIVND (reference sequence). The CDR3: CASMPIHSGDPNEKLFF. DNA of the CDR3: TGTGCCAGTATGCCCATTCATAGCGGGGATCCTAATGAAAAACTGTTTTTT.

V is TRBV18 and J is TRBJ1-1; 10 nucleotides agree with TRBD1. The V segment lost 3 bases and the J segment 4 bases; nucleotides outside the gene matches: 8. Germline-derived CDR1 and CDR2 are KGHSH and LQKENI. The CDR3 totals 16 residues. The CDR3 DNA is TGTGCCAGCTCACCCACCCCGCGGACAGGGGGCACTGAAGCTTTCTTT. Amino acids: CASSPTPRTGGTEAFF.

The V call is TRBV5-1, the J call TRBJ1-2, with TRBD1 as a possible D gene (6 bases). The CDR3 sequence is 13 residues long. The V end lost 4 bases, the J end lost 8 bases, and 15 bases lay between the germline ends. Germline CDR1 SGHRS, CDR2 YFSETQ. CDR3 sequence (DNA): TGCGCCAGCAGCCGAGGGGGTAGTGAAGGCTACACCTTC. Amino acids: CASSRGGSEGYTF.

J is TRBJ1-2 and V is TRBV5-6, with D tentatively TRBD1 (6 bases). The V gene's germline CDR1 is SGHDT and CDR2 YYEEEE. V shed 4 bases and J shed 5 bases, with 15 bases lying between them. This CDR3 is 14 amino acids long. In nucleotides, the CDR3 is TGTGCCAGCAGCCCAGAACTACAGGGATATGGCTACACCTTC. Encoded protein: CASSPELQGYGYTF.

The chain links TRBV4-3 to TRBJ1-4; D unresolved. CDR1 is LGHNA, CDR2 YSLEER, per germline. This CDR3 has 15 residues. Trimming removed 1 base from V and 8 bases from J, with 14 bases in between. The chain's CDR3 is CASSQASGGREKLFF. The CDR3 DNA follows: TGCGCCAGCAGCCAAGCTTCCGGAGGGCGCGAAAAACTGTTTTTT.

The chain joins TRBV19 to TRBJ2-3; a weak D match, TRBD2 (6 bases). V was cut by 6 bases and J by 1 base, with 20 bases left in between. This CDR3 has 17 residues. CDR1 and CDR2 from the germline V gene are LNHDA and SQIVND (reference sequence). The CDR3 coding sequence is TGTGCCAGTAGCCCTGACCTTAGCGGATGGGGCACAGATACGCAGTATTTT. Amino acid sequence: CASSPDLSGWGTDTQYF. The full variable domain, its missing parts supplied by reference TRBV19 and TRBJ2-3, is DGGITQSPKYLFRKEGQNVTLSCEQNLNHDAMYWYRQDPGQGLRLIYYSQIVNDFQKGDIAEGYSVSREKKESFPLTVTSAQKNPTAFYLCASSPDLSGWGTDTQYFGPGTRLTVL.

The chain links TRBV5-1 to TRBJ1-2; 10 positions match TRBD1. This CDR3 is built from 19 residues. Trimming cost V 0 bases and J 3 bases; bases outside gene matches: 14. The germline CDR1 and CDR2 sequences are SGHRS and YFSETQ. CDR3 bases: TGCGCCAGCAGCTTGGATTTCCGACCGGGACAGGGGAGGGACTATGGCTACACCTTC. The encoded protein is CASSLDFRPGQGRDYGYTF.

This clone was detected a few times. The chain joins TRBV7-2 to TRBJ2-7; no clear D. Looked up from germline, CDR1 is SGHTA and CDR2 is FQGNSA. Trimming pared 5 bases from V and 6 bases from J, leaving 11 bases between. The CDR3 contains 12 residues. CDR3 amino acids: CASSPGRVEQYF. In DNA, the CDR3 is TGTGCCAGCAGCCCCGGTCGGGTCGAGCAGTACTTC.

J is TRBJ1-1 and V is TRBV6-1; 7 bases align to TRBD1. The CDR3 runs to 13 residues. The V gene end was trimmed by 8 bases and the J gene end by 3 bases; junction bases not matched to a gene: 6. Germline loops: CDR1 MNHNS, CDR2 SASEGT. In nucleotides, the CDR3 is TGTGCCAGCGCCGTACAGGGGCACACTGAAGCTTTCTTT. This codes for CASAVQGHTEAFF.

V and J are TRBV14 and TRBJ1-2; D not certain. Looked up from germline, CDR1 is SGHDN and CDR2 is FVKESK. The CDR3 runs to 13 residues. V was pared by 5 bases and J by 8 bases, with 15 bases between. Here the CDR3 DNA reads TGTGCCAGCAGCTCATTCGGAGGACGGGGCTACACCTTC. Protein product: CASSSFGGRGYTF.

The CDR3 is CSVESRVNEQFF. Written as DNA, the CDR3 is TGCAGCGTTGAAAGCCGGGTAAATGAGCAGTTCTTC. This chain joins TRBV29-1 and TRBJ2-1; D gene unclear. In germline, CDR1 is SQVTM, CDR2 ANQGSEA. Trimming took 2 bases from V and 7 from J, leaving 9 bases between them. The CDR3 contains 12 residues.

This clone occurred once. The chain joins TRBV5-4 to TRBJ1-2; TRBD1 is a possible D gene (5 bases). The CDR3 covers 14 residues. V lost 4 bases, J lost 0 bases, and 10 bases lay in between. Per the germline V gene, CDR1 is SGHNT and CDR2 is YYREEE (reference sequence). The CDR3, as DNA: TGTGCCAGCAGCCGGGGGGGGACTAACTATGGCTACACCTTC. Protein: CASSRGGTNYGYTF.

This clone was detected a few times. The chain is built from TRBV20-1 and TRBJ1-1, with unresolved D. CDR3 length: 11 residues. Germline-derived CDR1 and CDR2 are DFQATT and SNEGSKA (reference sequence). V gave up 1 base and J gave up 6 bases, with 6 bases separating them. CDR3 DNA sequence: TGCAGTGCTAGAGTATATCCTGAAGCTTTCTTT. This sequence encodes CSARVYPEAFF.

This chain uses TRBV6-1 with TRBJ2-2; 9 bases agree with TRBD1. There are 15 residues in the CDR3. The germline V gene encodes CDR1 MNHNS and CDR2 SASEGT. After removal of 5 bases from V and 4 bases from J, the junction contained 5 bases not matched to a gene. The CDR3 coding sequence is TGTGCCAGCAGTTGGACAGGGGAAGTCACCGGGGAGCTGTTTTTT. It specifies CASSWTGEVTGELFF.

A single count supports this clone. This sequence joins TRBV2 and TRBJ2-1; D is possibly TRBD1 (5 bases). Per germline, CDR1 SNHLY and CDR2 FYNNEI. V lost 6 bases and J 10 bases, leaving 13 bases between the germline ends. This CDR3 is 12 amino acids long. The CDR3 sequence: CASRAGFDEQFF. CDR3 sequence (DNA): TGTGCCAGCAGGGCAGGGTTCGACGAGCAGTTCTTC.

There are a few counts of this clone. The chain has TRBV15 and TRBJ1-2; 9 bases line up with TRBD1. V was clipped by 4 bases and J by 1 base; unmatched bases: 7. The length of the CDR3 is 16 residues. Germline loops: CDR1 LNHNV, CDR2 YYDKDF (reference sequence). The CDR3 spells CATSITGTGSNYGYTF. CDR3 DNA: TGTGCCACCAGCATTACCGGGACAGGGAGTAACTATGGCTACACCTTC. Full variable domain (remainder filled in from reference TRBV15 and TRBJ1-2): DAMVIQNPRYQVTQFGKPVTLSCSQTLNHNVMYWYQQKSSQAPKLLFHYYDKDFNNEADTPDNFQSRRPNTSFCFLDIRSPGLGDTAMYLCATSITGTGSNYGYTFGSGTRLTVV.

The chain carries TRBV6-1 and TRBJ2-1; 12 nucleotides agree with TRBD2. The CDR3 contains 15 residues. With 6 bases clipped from V and 8 bases from J, the junction kept 8 bases outside the gene matches. Per germline, CDR1 MNHNS and CDR2 SASEGT. The CDR3 here is CASSIRTSGNDEQFF. The CDR3 bases are TGTGCCAGCAGCATCCGGACTAGCGGGAACGATGAGCAGTTCTTC.

The chain is built from TRBV19 and TRBJ1-1; tentative D call: TRBD1 (6 bases). Germline CDR1 LNHDA, CDR2 SQIVND (reference sequence). V was shortened by 7 bases and J by 7 bases, with 16 bases between the two germline ends. The CDR3 has 13 residues. CDR3 sequence: CASTLGAGGEAFF. As DNA, the CDR3 is TGTGCCAGTACGCTGGGGGCTGGTGGTGAAGCTTTCTTT. Variable domain in full (rest from reference TRBV19 and TRBJ1-1): DGGITQSPKYLFRKEGQNVTLSCEQNLNHDAMYWYRQDPGQGLRLIYYSQIVNDFQKGDIAEGYSVSREKKESFPLTVTSAQKNPTAFYLCASTLGAGGEAFFGQGTRLTVV.

The chain couples TRBV2 to TRBJ1-5; possibly TRBD1 for D (5 bases). This CDR3 region has 14 residues. V was shortened by 7 bases and J by 6 bases, with 16 bases between the two germline ends. CDR1 is SNHLY and CDR2 is FYNNEI in the germline V gene. As DNA, the CDR3 is TGTGCCAGCAATATGGGAACAGGCGGTCAGCCCCAGCATTTT. It is translated as CASNMGTGGQPQHF.

The chain links TRBV5-1 to TRBJ2-7, with 11 positions matching TRBD1. V gave up 0 bases and J gave up 6 bases; unmatched junction bases: 5. The V gene's germline CDR1 is SGHRS and CDR2 YFSETQ. The CDR3 is 15 residues long. The CDR3 nucleotides read TGCGCCAGCAGCTTGGTAGGGACAGGGGGAAGCGAGCAGTACTTC. Translated: CASSLVGTGGSEQYF.

Comments on this clone: This sample also contains other DNA sequences that code for the same CDR3. V and J are TRBV7-8 and TRBJ1-5; tentative D call: TRBD1 (5 bases). This CDR3 is built from 14 residues. Trimming removed 5 bases at V and 6 bases at J, with 14 bases between. Germline V lookup: CDR1 SGHVS, CDR2 FQNEAQ. Here the CDR3 DNA reads TGTGCCAGCAGCCCAGGTCGGGGGTTTCAGCCCCAGCATTTT. Residues: CASSPGRGFQPQHF.